This T cell receptor beta chain was recorded in a study of shared clonotypes between healthy human individuals. Broader study findings: What rarefaction showed was incomplete sorted-subset sequencing despite large depth. Researchers sampled blood only, noting tissue repertoires likely differ.

CD8 cells classed as naive were CD45RO-negative and positively selected for CCR7, excluding terminally differentiated effector memory CD45RA+ cells. Donors were healthy HIV-negative adults without recently reported acute infections or vaccinations. On this clone: Its antigen is not known.

Trimming left V 2 bases short and J 3 bases short, with 12 bases between. CDR1 is SGHNT, CDR2 YYREEE, per germline (reference sequence). The CDR3 totals 14 residues. The table came from immunoSEQ multiplex PCR; TCRdb's copy has only in-frame clones and leaves some out. This sample has around 2,100,000 clones, with about 95% found just once. The TCR sequence derives from a man aged 18 to 30 in good health. The chain joins TRBV5-4 to TRBJ2-7, with D possibly being TRBD1 or TRBD2 (6 bases each). Material for sequencing was naive CD8+ T cells sorted from blood. The CDR3, as DNA: TGTGCCAGCAGCTTCGGGGGCCCACTCTACGAGCAGTACTTC. Its translation: CASSFGGPLYEQYF.